This T cell receptor beta chain was recorded in a study of blood T cell repertoires in COVID-19. Study overall: There were acute and convalescent COVID-19 samples, and they came from the United States, Italy and Spain. In each case, the material was cDNA or gDNA derived from T cells, B-cell-depleted T cells, or PBMCs.

Using immunoSEQ multiplex PCR, the repertoire was profiled, and TCRdb retains in-frame clones only, with some absent. The top ten clones hold roughly a sixth of a sample with roughly 200,000 clones, about 85% of them seen once. The CDR3 sequence is 15 residues long. The germline gives CDR1 SGDLS, CDR2 YYNGEE. V dropped 4 bases and J dropped 4; count of bases not matched to a gene: 10. Recruitment covered 20 to 25 US areas and drew participants whose ages spanned about 18 to 90 years. Categorization into cohorts depended on clinical history that participants reported. The V gene is TRBV9, the J gene TRBJ1-2; 7 nucleotides match TRBD1. Material for sequencing was PBMCs or T cells enriched from blood (not recorded which). The sequence was obtained from a man aged 35 to 55 who had recovered from COVID-19. The CDR3 sequence is CASSPGIGDSYGYTF. The CDR3 bases are TGTGCCAGCAGCCCCGGAATAGGGGACAGCTATGGCTACACCTTC.